This TCR beta chain appears in the sequencing data of a study of CD8+ T cells in alopecia areata. Study-wide results and limits: Possibly because of HLA-related factors, TCR sharing was less clear across patients than in mice.

RNA was isolated and reverse transcribed to cDNA, the sequencing template. TCRdb's table, derived via immunoSEQ multiplex PCR, lists solely in-frame clones and lacks some. The sample lists 140,000 to 150,000 clones, approximately 50% occurring once. On this clone itself: Its antigen remains unknown.

CD4+ and CD8+ T cells were sorted from PBMCs. This clonotype was sampled from a human donor with alopecia areata. Sequencing used CD4+ T cells sorted from blood, obtained at week 0.

The CDR3 is CASSQDEQGPPYEQYF. CDR3 sequence (DNA): TGTGCCAGCAGCCAAGATGAACAGGGCCCTCCCTACGAGCAGTACTTC. The chain recombines TRBV14 with TRBJ2-7; possibly TRBD1 for D (6 bases). V was cut by 0 bases and J by 2 bases, with 14 bases left in between. The CDR3 is 16 amino acids. Germline V gene sequence: CDR1 SGHDN, CDR2 FVKESK.